The 19 T cell receptor beta chains given below trace back to one sample, sequenced in a study of blood T cells in healthy people across ages. PCR was performed a second time for about 6 to 11 cycles using a sample-barcoded 5' primer and a J-beta primer mix. One entry per CDR3 protein, called by TCRdb with MiXCR from the 5' RACE reads. The sample has some 1.5 million distinct CDR3 sequences; over 25% are singletons. Source material: blood. These receptors all come from a woman aged 25 to 39 in good health.

This clonotype showed up just a few times. The chain combines TRBV7-2 with TRBJ1-5; no clear D. The V gene lost 8 bases and the J gene lost 1 base, with 9 bases spanning the gap. Germline CDR1 and CDR2: SGHTA and FQGNSA. CDR3 length: 13 residues. CDR3: CASRAESNQPQHF. The CDR3 nucleotides read TGTGCCAGCCGGGCTGAAAGCAATCAGCCCCAGCATTTT.

In its sample, this clonotype was seen a few times. This chain uses TRBV19 with TRBJ2-1, with D possibly being TRBD1 (5 bases). The germline V and J ends were trimmed by 5 bases and 8 bases, with 13 bases remaining between them. Germline assignment: CDR1 LNHDA and CDR2 SQIVND (reference sequence). The CDR3 is made up of 13 amino acids. The CDR3 protein is CASSFPRADEQFF. The CDR3 nucleotides read TGTGCCAGTAGTTTCCCCAGGGCCGATGAGCAGTTCTTC.

The J gene is TRBJ2-7, the V gene TRBV5-5, with D possibly TRBD1 on 5 matching bases. Germline V gene sequence: CDR1 SGHKS, CDR2 YYEKEE (reference sequence). The CDR3 covers 16 residues. V was clipped by 4 bases and J by 1 base, with 18 bases between them. The CDR3 spells CASSPRNPRGSYEQYF. CDR3 in DNA: TGTGCCAGCAGCCCCAGAAATCCAAGGGGTTCCTACGAGCAGTACTTC.

The chain recombines TRBV18 with TRBJ2-7, with D perhaps given as TRBD1 or TRBD2 (5 bases each). V shed 8 bases and J shed 5 bases, with 22 bases lying between them. This CDR3 contains 15 residues. Germline V gene sequence: CDR1 KGHSH, CDR2 LQKENI. The CDR3 nucleotides read TGTGCCAGCCCTCCCGTTACCAGGGAGACCGACGAGCAGTACTTC. Amino acid sequence: CASPPVTRETDEQYF.

This clonotype was observed a few times. The chain has TRBV30 and TRBJ1-2; D ambiguous. Trimming pared 2 bases from V and 3 bases from J, leaving 13 bases between. CDR1 is GTSNPN, CDR2 SVGIG, per germline (reference sequence). This CDR3 is built from 14 residues. The CDR3 sequence: CAWSSYLSHYGYTF. The CDR3 region has the DNA TGTGCCTGGAGTTCCTATCTCTCCCACTATGGCTACACCTTC.

This rearrangement joins TRBV15 to TRBJ2-5; 10 nucleotides agree with TRBD2. With V trimmed by 2 bases and J by 2 bases, 11 bases remained unmatched. The CDR3 has 18 residues. Per germline, CDR1 LNHNV and CDR2 YYDKDF (reference sequence). CDR3 in DNA: TGTGCCACCAGCAGACGCGGGAGAAGCGGGAGGGATCAAGAGACCCAGTACTTC. Translation gives CATSRRGRSGRDQETQYF.

This clonotype was seen a few times. V is TRBV27 and J is TRBJ1-5; D not resolved. This CDR3 comprises 15 residues. V lost 3 bases to trimming and J lost 3 bases, with 12 bases between them. Germline V gives CDR1 MNHEY, CDR2 SMNVEV (reference sequence). The CDR3 loop reads CASSFYAGLNQPQHF. The CDR3 DNA is TGTGCCAGCAGTTTTTACGCAGGTCTCAATCAGCCCCAGCATTTT.

This clonotype appeared a few times. This may come from a read error, since a much larger clone is one base off. This chain connects TRBV29-1 to TRBJ2-6, with D perhaps matching TRBD1 or TRBD2 (5 bases each). Germline CDR1 reads SQVTM; CDR2 reads ANQGSEA. The length of the CDR3 is 17 residues. CDR3 amino acids: CSVEDPGRSSGANVRTF. The CDR3 DNA follows: TGCAGCGTTGAAGATCCGGGACGGAGCTCTGGGGCCAACGTCCGGACTTTC.

This clonotype has just a few counts. The chain carries TRBV7-2 and TRBJ2-7; the D gene is possibly TRBD2 (6 bases). In germline, CDR1 is SGHTA, CDR2 FQGNSA. The CDR3 contains 14 residues. V lost 5 bases, J lost 1 base, and 12 bases lay in between. In DNA form, the CDR3 reads TGTGCCAGCAGCCCGGGACTTCCTTCCTACGAGCAGTACTTC. It specifies CASSPGLPSYEQYF.

Concerning this clonotype: This sequence may be a read error, since a much larger clone differs from it by one base. The CDR3 nucleotides are TGTGCCAGCAGTTTAGAGGTCATGCACACTGAAGCTTTCTTT. Translating gives CASSLEVMHTEAFF. This chain links TRBV12-3 or TRBV12-4 with TRBJ1-1; the D is unclear. The V gene lost 1 base and the J gene lost 3 bases, with 9 bases spanning the gap. This CDR3 region has 14 residues.

This clonotype has a handful of counts. The V gene is TRBV12-3 or TRBV12-4, the J gene TRBJ2-3; D might be TRBD2 (6 bases). The CDR3 loop spans 16 amino acids. Trimming took off 5 bases at V and 1 base at J, with 16 bases between the two ends. This chain's CDR3 is CASSALTSSGTDTQYF. In DNA form, the CDR3 reads TGTGCCAGCAGTGCGCTAACTAGCTCCGGCACAGATACGCAGTATTTT.

CDR3 loop: CASSLSDGGFSRYEQYF. Here the CDR3 DNA reads TGCGCCAGCAGCTTGTCGGATGGGGGGTTCTCCCGCTACGAGCAGTACTTC. The V and J genes are TRBV5-1 and TRBJ2-7, with D perhaps matching TRBD2 (6 bases). CDR1 is SGHRS and CDR2 is YFSETQ in the germline V gene. Trimming stripped 1 base from V and 3 bases from J, with 20 bases between. The CDR3 loop spans 17 amino acids.

This clonotype was seen a few times. This could be a read error, since a much larger clone is one nucleotide away. The chain couples TRBV28 to TRBJ2-4; 11 positions match TRBD1. The germline gives CDR1 MDHEN, CDR2 SYDVKM. The CDR3 spans 18 residues. V dropped 2 bases and J dropped 1; count of bases not matched to a gene: 7. CDR3: CASSLGTGGIWAKNIQYF. CDR3 bases: TGTGCCAGCAGTTTAGGGACAGGGGGTATATGGGCCAAAAACATTCAGTACTTC.

Many counts were recorded for this clonotype. The chain recombines TRBV29-1 with TRBJ2-3, with D uncertain. V lost 0 bases and J lost 2, with 6 bases in between. The CDR3 is 13 residues long. The germline V gene encodes CDR1 SQVTM and CDR2 ANQGSEA. This CDR3 reads CSVEDLVTDTQYF. CDR3 nucleotides: TGCAGCGTTGAAGACTTAGTCACAGATACGCAGTATTTT.

A note on this clonotype: A read error is possible here, since a much larger clone lies one base away. The chain has TRBV7-2 and TRBJ2-4, with unresolved D. V lost 2 bases, J lost 3 bases, and 5 bases lay in between. This CDR3 is built from 13 residues. Germline CDR1 is SGHTA and CDR2 is FQGNSA. For the CDR3, the DNA is TGTGCCAGCAGCTTACCCAGCAAAAACATTCAGTACTTC. Protein: CASSLPSKNIQYF.

This clonotype has a handful of counts. The chain has TRBV6-6 and TRBJ2-5; 8 bases are a match to TRBD2. The V gene end was trimmed by 2 bases and the J gene end by 11 bases; junction bases not matched to a gene: 10. Germline CDR1 MNHNY, CDR2 SVGAGI (reference sequence). The CDR3 contains 14 residues. The CDR3 loop reads CASSYGVPTGGQYF. CDR3 bases: TGTGCCAGCAGTTACGGGGTCCCAACGGGAGGGCAGTACTTC.

The rearrangement uses TRBV12-3 or TRBV12-4 and TRBJ1-4, with D possibly matching TRBD1 (6 bases). The CDR3 sequence is 12 residues long. V shed 4 bases and J shed 8 bases, with 8 bases lying between them. The CDR3 DNA reads TGTGCCAGCAGTTCTACAGGGGAAAAACTGTTTTTT. It yields the protein CASSSTGEKLFF.

This clonotype was seen at least ten times. The chain joins TRBV12-3 or TRBV12-4 to TRBJ1-2, with D possibly matching TRBD1 (6 bases). V dropped 3 bases and J dropped 4 bases, with 12 bases sitting between them. The CDR3 contains 14 residues. The CDR3 DNA sequence: TGTGCCAGCAGTTTGCTGGGGGCGGGCTATGGCTACACCTTC. Its translation is CASSLLGAGYGYTF.

This clonotype was observed a few times. This sequence joins TRBV6-2 or TRBV6-3 and TRBJ2-1; the D is unclear. Trimming took 3 bases from V and 6 from J, leaving 12 bases between them. CDR1 is MNHEY and CDR2 is SVGEGT in the germline V gene. This CDR3 has 14 amino acids. CDR3 in amino acids: CASSYRTRINEQFF. The DNA for the CDR3 is TGTGCCAGCAGTTATAGGACCCGTATCAATGAGCAGTTCTTC.